The clone carrying this T cell receptor (beta chain) turned up a few times. Method: immunoSEQ multiplex PCR; TCRdb's copy keeps in-frame clones and lacks some. The data hold hundreds of thousands of clones, with roughly 70% observed a single time. The CDR3 runs 14 residues. Per germline, CDR1 GTSNPN and CDR2 SVGIG (reference sequence). The J segment lost 3 bases and the V segment lost 5 bases, leaving 6 bases of the junction unmatched. The sample comes from a study of shared clonotypes between healthy human individuals. The chain combines TRBV30 with TRBJ2-7, with TRBD2 matching over 11 bases. Material for sequencing was memory CD4+ T cells sorted from blood. The subset: CD45RA-negative fraction. The origin of this receptor is a woman in her twenties or thirties in good health. DNA for the CDR3: TGTGCCTGGGAGGAGGGGACTAGCGGCTACGAGCAGTACTTC. This encodes CAWEEGTSGYEQYF.